The clone carrying this T cell receptor beta chain came up many times. The antigen is undetermined. V was clipped by 3 bases and J by 10 bases; unmatched bases: 4. The length of the CDR3 is 12 residues. Looked up from germline, CDR1 is LGHDT and CDR2 is YNNKEL (reference sequence). The sample comes from a study of T cell repertoires in cytomegalovirus infection. Overall study context: Public TCR beta signatures marked donors with CMV infection and the matching HLA.

General study findings and limits: Clonotype analysis showed dominance of the ex vivo response by HLA-C-restricted CMV-specific TCR beta clonotypes.

TCRdb re-derived calls from the reads in MiXCR, one entry per CDR3 protein. Among around 540,000 distinct CDR3 sequences listed, about 33% were seen once. This sequence originates from a human donor in good health (CMV status not recorded). Some clones in this sample may be carry-over from other donors' samples. The sequencing used cultured PBMCs, collected from culture after CMV antigen stimulation. V usage is TRBV3-1 and J usage is TRBJ1-1, with 8 bases that match TRBD1. CDR3 in amino acids: CASSHVDRGAFF. CDR3 DNA sequence: TGTGCCAGCAGCCACGTCGACAGGGGAGCTTTCTTT.